The 5 T cell receptor beta chains listed next were all sequenced from one sample in a study of T-cell reconstitution after alpha-beta-depleted transplantation in children. Researchers prepared the TCRbeta library using unique molecular identifiers, the study reports. A single record per CDR3 protein comes from TCRdb applying MiXCR to the PCR reads. The data hold about 250,000 distinct CDR3 sequences, with about 24% observed a single time. Sequencing used PBMCs, mostly from graft donor cells, obtained 360 days after TCRalphabeta/CD19-depleted stem cell transplant. The receptors were gathered from a female patient between 2 and 15 years old who had a stem cell transplant for congenital amegakaryocytic thrombocytopenia, so the T cells may come from the graft donor.

The chain couples TRBV29-1 to TRBJ2-5; the match to TRBD1 covers 7 bases. The CDR3 sequence is 13 residues long. CDR1 SQVTM and CDR2 ANQGSEA come from the germline V gene. J was trimmed by 5 bases and V by 6 bases; bases with no gene match: 9. The CDR3 sequence: CSVHRGMGETQYF. The CDR3 nucleotides read TGCAGCGTCCACAGGGGAATGGGGGAGACCCAGTACTTC.

This clonotype was found a few times. The chain couples TRBV29-1 to TRBJ1-2; D is undetermined. Germline CDR1 SQVTM, CDR2 ANQGSEA. The CDR3 loop spans 12 amino acids. Trimming took 7 bases from V and 0 from J, leaving 9 bases between them. The CDR3 is CSAEDTNYGYTF. In DNA form, the CDR3 reads TGCAGCGCGGAGGATACTAACTATGGCTACACCTTC.

This clonotype was seen ten or more times. The chain employs TRBV12-3 or TRBV12-4 and TRBJ2-7; D call uncertain. CDR3 length: 15 amino acids. Trimming cost V 6 bases and J 3 bases, with 18 bases left between them. The CDR3 spells CASSKRLYTVYEQYF. The CDR3 region has the DNA TGTGCCAGCAGCAAACGACTCTACACGGTCTACGAGCAGTACTTC.

The V gene is TRBV2, the J gene TRBJ2-1, with 8 bases aligning to TRBD1. Per germline, CDR1 SNHLY and CDR2 FYNNEI. This CDR3 comprises 13 residues. The V and J ends lost 6 bases and 10 bases, in that order; junction bases with no gene match: 8. CDR3: CASRRNRGDEQFF. CDR3 DNA sequence: TGTGCCAGCAGGAGAAACAGGGGGGACGAGCAGTTCTTC.

This clonotype turned up a few times. The chain carries TRBV3-1 and TRBJ2-3; D unresolved. The CDR3 is made up of 13 amino acids. Trimming shortened V by 2 bases and J by 5 bases, and 8 bases separated the two germline ends. CDR1 LGHDT and CDR2 YNNKEL come from the germline V gene (reference sequence). CDR3 in amino acids: CASSQYWRDTQYF. The DNA for the CDR3 is TGTGCCAGCAGCCAATATTGGAGAGATACGCAGTATTTT.